This TCR beta chain originates from a study of control samples from healthy donors and cancer patients. This clone occurred a few times. Assay: immunoSEQ multiplex PCR; the TCRdb copy retains only in-frame clones and omits some. Of 90,000 to 100,000 clones listed, over 60% were seen once; the top ten hold about 10%. The CDR3 is made up of 17 amino acids. J gave up 5 bases and V 1 base, and 11 bases lay outside the gene matches. In germline, CDR1 is SGHDT, CDR2 YYEEEE. This sequence originates from a woman in her twenties or thirties in good health. The V call is TRBV5-6, the J call TRBJ2-3, with 9 bases fitting TRBD2. Sequenced input: blood. CDR3 region: CASSLRAGTSRGDTQYF. CDR3 bases: TGTGCCAGCAGCTTGAGGGCGGGGACTAGCAGGGGAGATACGCAGTATTTT.